This T cell receptor beta chain was recorded in a study of blood T cell repertoires in COVID-19. At the level of the study: In each case, the material was cDNA or gDNA derived from T cells, B-cell-depleted T cells, or PBMCs.

The CDR3 loop spans 14 amino acids. Germline V gives CDR1 SGDLS, CDR2 YYNGEE. Trimming pared 2 bases from V and 0 bases from J, leaving 3 bases between. Data came from immunoSEQ multiplex PCR; TCRdb stores just in-frame clones and leaves some out. The sample has 50,000 to 60,000 clones, roughly 90% seen once; the top ten hold more than 8%. Specimen: peripheral blood. This sequence was found in a woman of 80 years or more with acute or convalescent COVID-19. The rearrangement uses TRBV9 and TRBJ1-6; D is uncertain. CDR3 in amino acids: CASSVSSYNSPLHF. CDR3 in DNA: TGTGCCAGCAGCGTTAGCTCCTATAATTCACCCCTCCACTTT.